Listed below are T cell receptor beta chains from one sample, sequenced in a study of cytomegalovirus exposure and HLA in healthy donors. The method was immunoSEQ multiplex PCR; TCRdb's version includes in-frame clones alone and lacks a portion of them. The sample includes about 130,000 clones, over 60% of them seen just once. The sequenced material came from PBMCs. The receptors were gathered from a middle-aged man in good health and CMV-seronegative. The CDR3 runs from the conserved cysteine through the conserved F or W. The D gene is left open where the match is weak. Clone size is shown for a subset of rows, as once, few, many or a class of expanded clone.

cdr3_length j_call clone_size v_call d_call cdr3_nt cdr3_aa
15 TRBJ2-3 . TRBV19 . TGTGCCAGTAGTATAGCGGGAGATACCGCAGATACGCAGTATTTT CASSIAGDTADTQYF
14 TRBJ1-2 . TRBV9 . TGTGCCAGCAGCGTAGAGGCAGGGGACTATGGCTACACCTTC CASSVEAGDYGYTF
13 TRBJ2-1 . TRBV6-6 . TGTGCCAGCAGTTACAGGGGAATAGATGAGCAGTTCTTC CASSYRGIDEQFF
9 TRBJ2-1 . TRBV10-1 . TGCGCAAACGCGGGTTTAGCAGTCTTC CANAGLAVF
18 TRBJ2-5 . TRBV7-9 TRBD1 TGTGCCAGCAGCTTAGGGCCAGGGCAGGGGGCGCCCGGGGAGACCCAGTACTTC CASSLGPGQGAPGETQYF
14 TRBJ2-7 . TRBV9 . TGTGCCAGCAGCGTAGTGGGGGGGCACTACGAGCAGTACTTC CASSVVGGHYEQYF
13 TRBJ2-7 . TRBV2 . TGTGCCAGCAGTCGCAGCGACCTCTACGAGCAGTACTTC CASSRSDLYEQYF
14 TRBJ2-1 . TRBV27 TRBD2 TGTGCCAGCAGTTTAGGGGGGGTACTCAATGAGCAGTTCTTC CASSLGGVLNEQFF
13 TRBJ1-1 few TRBV5-6 . TGTGCCAGCAGCTTGAGCGGGGGCGCTGAAGCTTTCTTT CASSLSGGAEAFF
17 TRBJ2-5 . TRBV6-4 . TGTGCCAGCAGTGACTCGGGAACACAGGGCGGTGGGGAGACCCAGTACTTC CASSDSGTQGGGETQYF
14 TRBJ1-6 . TRBV27 . TGTGCCAGCAGCCCGACAGGAGGAAATTCACCCCTCCACTTT CASSPTGGNSPLHF
15 TRBJ2-3 few TRBV6-4 TRBD2 TGTGCCAGCACCCGGACTAGCGGGGGGGCAGATACGCAGTATTTT CASTRTSGGADTQYF
17 TRBJ2-5 . TRBV5-4 . TGTGCCAGCAGCGGATGGCAGGGGATAGTGTCCAGGCAGACCCAGTACTTC CASSGWQGIVSRQTQYF
13 TRBJ1-4 once TRBV6-5 . TGTGCCAGCAGTCGGACCCGGGGTGAAAAACTGTTTTTT CASSRTRGEKLFF
12 TRBJ2-1 . TRBV6-5 . TGTGCCACCTCGGGATTAGTTAATGAGCAGTTCTTC CATSGLVNEQFF
13 TRBJ1-5 few TRBV5-1 . TGCGCCAGCAGCTTGGCAGGGTATCAGCCCCAGCATTTT CASSLAGYQPQHF
14 TRBJ2-7 . TRBV5-8 TRBD2 TGTGCCAGCGGATTATCTAGCGGGTTCTACGAGCAGTACTTC CASGLSSGFYEQYF
14 TRBJ1-2 . TRBV7-2 . TGTGCCAGCCACTCCAGGGTGGTGAACTATGGCTACACCTTC CASHSRVVNYGYTF
13 TRBJ1-3 few TRBV9 . TGTGCCAGCGGGAGTATTGATGGAAACACCATATATTTT CASGSIDGNTIYF
17 TRBJ2-7 . TRBV5-6 TRBD2 TGTGCCAGCAGCTTGGGTTCTACTAGCGGGAGCTCCTACGAGCAGTACTTC CASSLGSTSGSSYEQYF
15 TRBJ2-5 . TRBV7-6 TRBD2 TGTGCCAGCAGCTCCCTAGCGGGAGTCGGAGAGACCCAGTACTTC CASSSLAGVGETQYF
13 TRBJ1-1 . TRBV10-3 TRBD1 TGTGCCATCAAGGGGGCAGGGGGCACTGAAGCTTTCTTT CAIKGAGGTEAFF
16 TRBJ2-7 . TRBV7-3 TRBD1 TGTGCCAGCAGGGGGACAGGACAGCTCATGGGGGACGAGCAGTACTTC CASRGTGQLMGDEQYF
13 TRBJ2-7 . TRBV14 . TGTGCCAGCAGCCAAAACCAGGGAGGCGAGCAGTACTTC CASSQNQGGEQYF
14 TRBJ2-7 . TRBV11-3 . TGTGCCAGCAGCTTAGGGGGCAGCCCCTACGAGCAGTACTTC CASSLGGSPYEQYF
17 TRBJ2-7 few TRBV11-3 . TGTGCCAGCAGCCCCGGGGAATGGAACTACGGGACCTACGAGCAGTACTTC CASSPGEWNYGTYEQYF
15 TRBJ2-1 . TRBV5-4 TRBD1 TGTGCCAGCAGCACCGGGACAGGGGGGTACAATGAGCAGTTCTTC CASSTGTGGYNEQFF
14 TRBJ2-7 few TRBV7-9 TRBD1 TGTGCCAGCAGCGCCGGGACAGGGATCGACGAGCAGTACTTC CASSAGTGIDEQYF
16 TRBJ1-5 . TRBV6-1 . TGTGCCAGCAGTGAAGCGGTAGGTAGGGGCCCTTGGCCCCAGCATTTT CASSEAVGRGPWPQHF
13 TRBJ1-5 . TRBV6-1 TRBD1 TGTGCCAGCAGGGCAGGGGGCGGTCAGCCCCAGCATTTT CASRAGGGQPQHF
14 TRBJ1-1 . TRBV27 . TGTGCCAGCAGTTTTGCGGAGGGGCAAACTGAAGCTTTCTTT CASSFAEGQTEAFF
14 TRBJ2-7 . TRBV15 . TGTGCCACCAGCAGAGAGCCCAACGCCTACGAGCAGTACTTC CATSREPNAYEQYF
15 TRBJ1-1 . TRBV9 . TGTGCCAGCAGCGTAGGGTGGACTAGCAGCACTGAAGCTTTCTTT CASSVGWTSSTEAFF
13 TRBJ2-5 . TRBV7-9 . TGTGCCAGCAGCTGGGCGGGCCCTGAGACCCAGTACTTC CASSWAGPETQYF
13 TRBJ1-1 . TRBV2 . TGTGCCAGCAGTCGTGGACTCTACACTGAAGCTTTCTTT CASSRGLYTEAFF
15 TRBJ2-7 . TRBV4-1 TRBD1 TGCGCCAGCAGCCAAGATTTCGGGACAGCCTACGAGCAGTACTTC CASSQDFGTAYEQYF
13 TRBJ2-7 once TRBV7-9 . TGTGCCAGCAGCTCGTCCCCAGGGTCCGAGCAGTACTTC CASSSSPGSEQYF
13 TRBJ2-7 . TRBV7-9 TRBD2 TGTGCCAGCAGCCGGGGGGGATCCTACGAGCAGTACTTC CASSRGGSYEQYF
13 TRBJ2-1 few TRBV19 TRBD1 TGTGCCAGTATGGGGACAGGGGGTAATGAGCAGTTCTTC CASMGTGGNEQFF
17 TRBJ2-5 . TRBV5-6 . TGTGCCAGCAGCTTGGCCGGGAGCGACCTTGGGGAAGAGACCCAGTACTTC CASSLAGSDLGEETQYF
13 TRBJ2-4 . TRBV30 TRBD1 TGTGCCTGGAGCCCGACAGGGTCAAACATTCAGTACTTC CAWSPTGSNIQYF
17 TRBJ1-6 . TRBV5-1 TRBD1 TGCGCCAGCAGCATCGGACAGGGGAGCTCCTATAATTCACCCCTCCACTTT CASSIGQGSSYNSPLHF
15 TRBJ2-1 . TRBV27 TRBD1 TGTGCCAGCAGCCTATACAGGGGCGGGTACAATGAGCAGTTCTTC CASSLYRGGYNEQFF
15 TRBJ2-3 . TRBV2 . TGTGCCAGCAGTGAAGACGGCGGGGGCACAGATACGCAGTATTTT CASSEDGGGTDTQYF
16 TRBJ2-7 many TRBV7-9 TRBD2 TGTGCCAGCAGCTCGGGACTAGCGGGAGGGTCCTACGAGCAGTACTTC CASSSGLAGGSYEQYF
16 TRBJ1-5 . TRBV11-2 . TGTGCCAGCAGCTTAGATCCCGGTAATTACAATCAGCCCCAGCATTTT CASSLDPGNYNQPQHF
15 TRBJ2-5 . TRBV10-3 . TGTGCCATCAGTGTTGGACCCGCGGGTGGAGAGACCCAGTACTTC CAISVGPAGGETQYF
12 TRBJ2-7 . TRBV9 . TGTGCCAGCAGCGCCCCCGGCTACGAGCAGTACTTC CASSAPGYEQYF
13 TRBJ2-3 . TRBV7-9 . TGTGCCAGCAGCGGACTGAACACAGATACGCAGTATTTT CASSGLNTDTQYF
16 TRBJ2-7 . TRBV18 TRBD2 TGTGCCAGCTCACCAATGACTAGCGGGGTTACCTACGAGCAGTACTTC CASSPMTSGVTYEQYF
19 TRBJ2-7 . TRBV6-4 TRBD2 TGTGCCAGCAGTGAAGGTGGGGCAGATACCCTAGCGGGAGTCGAAGAGCAGTACTTC CASSEGGADTLAGVEEQYF
13 TRBJ1-1 . TRBV5-1 . TGCGCCAGCAGCTTGGGGCTGAACACTGAAGCTTTCTTT CASSLGLNTEAFF
12 TRBJ2-1 few TRBV7-6 TRBD2 TGTGCCAGCAGCCCGACTAGCGGTGAGCAGTTCTTC CASSPTSGEQFF
14 TRBJ2-2 . TRBV7-6 TRBD2 TGTGCCAGCAGCTTCGGACTAGTCCCCGGGGAGCTGTTTTTT CASSFGLVPGELFF
12 TRBJ2-5 . TRBV30 . TGTGCCTGGAGTGGGGGAGCGGAGACCCAGTACTTC CAWSGGAETQYF
13 TRBJ2-3 . TRBV11-2 . TGTGCCAGCAGCCCAGTGATGACAGATACGCAGTATTTT CASSPVMTDTQYF
17 TRBJ2-2 . TRBV4-1 . TGCGCCAGCAGCCCACTACAGGGATTCCCGAACACCGGGGAGCTGTTTTTT CASSPLQGFPNTGELFF
15 TRBJ2-7 . TRBV13 TRBD1 TGTGCCAGCAGCCTCGGACAGGGTGGAGGGTACGAGCAGTACTTC CASSLGQGGGYEQYF
15 TRBJ2-1 few TRBV27 TRBD2 TGTGCCAGCAGTCAGACTAGCGGGAGTATCAATGAGCAGTTCTTC CASSQTSGSINEQFF